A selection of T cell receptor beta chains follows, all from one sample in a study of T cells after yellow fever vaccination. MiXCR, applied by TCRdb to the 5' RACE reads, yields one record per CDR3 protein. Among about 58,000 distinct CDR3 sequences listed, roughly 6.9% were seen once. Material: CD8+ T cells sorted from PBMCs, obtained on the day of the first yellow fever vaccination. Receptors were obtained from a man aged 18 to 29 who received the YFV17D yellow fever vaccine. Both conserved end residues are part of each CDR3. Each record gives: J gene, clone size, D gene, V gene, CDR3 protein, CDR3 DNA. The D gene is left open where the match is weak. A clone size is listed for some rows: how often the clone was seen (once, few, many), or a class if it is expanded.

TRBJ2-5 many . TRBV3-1 CASDSQETQYF TGTGCCAGCGACAGTCAAGAGACCCAGTACTTC
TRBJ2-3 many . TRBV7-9 CASSSFGTQYF TGTGCCAGCAGCTCCTTTGGTACGCAGTATTTT
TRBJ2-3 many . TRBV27 CASSLRTTSSTDTQYF TGTGCCAGCAGTTTAAGGACTACCTCTAGCACAGATACGCAGTATTTT
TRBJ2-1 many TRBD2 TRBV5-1 CASSFGLAGGSSYNEQFF TGCGCCAGCAGCTTCGGACTAGCGGGGGGGAGCTCCTACAATGAGCAGTTCTTC
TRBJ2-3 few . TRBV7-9 CASSWGPGSDTQYF TGTGCCAGCAGCTGGGGCCCGGGCTCAGATACGCAGTATTTT
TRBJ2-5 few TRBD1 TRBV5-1 CASSLTPGTAETQYF TGCGCCAGCAGCTTGACCCCCGGGACAGCCGAGACCCAGTACTTC
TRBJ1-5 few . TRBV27 CASSFGGHNQPQHF TGTGCCAGCAGTTTTGGGGGACACAATCAGCCCCAGCATTTT
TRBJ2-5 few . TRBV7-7 CANEAEYF TGTGCTAATGAGGCCGAGTACTTC
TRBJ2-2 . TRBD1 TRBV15 CATSPRTGDTGELFF TGTGCCACCAGCCCCCGGACAGGGGACACCGGGGAGCTGTTTTTT
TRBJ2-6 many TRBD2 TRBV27 CASSGLAGAFSGANVLTF TGTGCCAGCAGTGGACTAGCGGGGGCTTTCTCTGGGGCCAACGTCCTGACTTTC
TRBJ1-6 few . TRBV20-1 CSAPRTGPLSPLHF TGCAGTGCCCCCAGAACGGGCCCTCTTTCACCCCTCCACTTT
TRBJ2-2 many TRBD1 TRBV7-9 CASSLAGTGRTGELFF TGTGCCAGCAGTTTGGCCGGGACAGGGCGAACCGGGGAGCTGTTTTTT
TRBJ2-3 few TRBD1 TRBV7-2 CASSLPSDRRYTDTQYF TGTGCCAGCAGCTTACCCTCGGACAGGAGATACACAGATACGCAGTATTTT
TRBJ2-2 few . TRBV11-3 CASSWTPTGELFF TGTGCCAGCAGCTGGACACCCACCGGGGAGCTGTTTTTT
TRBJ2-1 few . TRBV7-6 CASSSAVDMSSYNEQFF TGTGCCAGCAGCTCGGCGGTCGACATGAGCTCCTACAATGAGCAGTTCTTC
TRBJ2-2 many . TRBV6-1 CASSRRPETGELFF TGTGCCAGCAGTAGGCGACCTGAAACCGGGGAGCTGTTTTTT
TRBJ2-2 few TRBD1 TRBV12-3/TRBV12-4 CASSRQGSTGELFF TGTGCCAGCAGTCGACAGGGGTCTACCGGGGAGCTGTTTTTT
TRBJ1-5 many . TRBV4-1 CASSQVGGQPQHF TGCGCCAGCAGCCAAGTTGGGGGGCAGCCCCAGCATTTT
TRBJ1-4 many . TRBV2 CASAGANEKLFF TGTGCCAGCGCTGGGGCTAATGAAAAACTGTTTTTT
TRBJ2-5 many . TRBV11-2 CASSLGEMYQETQYF TGTGCCAGCAGCTTAGGGGAGATGTACCAAGAGACCCAGTACTTC
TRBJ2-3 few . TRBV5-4 CASSFEGEDTQYF TGTGCCAGCAGCTTCGAGGGTGAGGATACGCAGTATTTT
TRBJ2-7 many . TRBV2 CASKKGTPYEQYF TGTGCCAGCAAGAAAGGGACGCCCTACGAGCAGTACTTC
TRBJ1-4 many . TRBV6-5 CASRPRVGGDEKLFF TGTGCCAGCAGGCCCCGTGTAGGGGGTGATGAAAAACTGTTTTTT
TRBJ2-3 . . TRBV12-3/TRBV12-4 CASSRTGVADTQYF TGTGCCAGCAGCCGAACGGGGGTCGCAGATACGCAGTATTTT
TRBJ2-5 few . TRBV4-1 CASSQERAARGETQYF TGCGCCAGCAGCCAAGAGAGGGCAGCTCGGGGGGAGACCCAGTACTTC
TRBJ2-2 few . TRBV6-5 CASSYSDRLTGELFF TGTGCCAGCAGTTATTCGGACAGACTTACCGGGGAGCTGTTTTTT
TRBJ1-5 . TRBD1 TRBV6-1 CASSEMGQGRAGNQPQHF TGTGCCAGCAGTGAAATGGGACAGGGTCGTGCTGGCAATCAGCCCCAGCATTTT
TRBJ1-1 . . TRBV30 CAWSTGTNTEAFF TGTGCCTGGAGTACCGGGACGAACACTGAAGCTTTCTTT
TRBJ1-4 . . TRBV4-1 CASSQGQGLHEKLFF TGCGCCAGCAGCCAAGGGCAGGGCCTCCATGAAAAACTGTTTTTT
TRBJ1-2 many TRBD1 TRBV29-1 CSGMTGGAYGYTF TGCAGCGGTATGACAGGGGGCGCCTATGGCTACACCTTC
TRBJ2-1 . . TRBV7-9 CVSSLGILYNEQFF TGTGTCAGCAGCTTAGGCATACTCTACAATGAGCAGTTCTTC
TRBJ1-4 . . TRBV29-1 CSVEEPETNEKLFF TGCAGCGTTGAAGAACCGGAAACTAATGAAAAACTGTTTTTT
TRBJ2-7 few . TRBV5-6 CASSYKGDSYEQYF TGTGCCAGCAGCTACAAGGGGGACTCCTACGAGCAGTACTTC
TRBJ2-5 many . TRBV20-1 CSAVGQSMGIKGPQETQYF TGCAGTGCTGTAGGACAGTCGATGGGAATAAAGGGACCCCAAGAGACCCAGTACTTC
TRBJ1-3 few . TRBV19 CAVQGDWLSGNTIYF TGTGCCGTACAAGGAGACTGGCTCTCTGGAAACACCATATATTTT
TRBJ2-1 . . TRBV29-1 CSVTASDDNEQFF TGCAGCGTTACGGCCTCCGACGACAATGAGCAGTTCTTC
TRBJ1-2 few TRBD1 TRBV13 CASSLGAGGSLGQINGYTF TGTGCCAGCAGCTTAGGCGCAGGGGGCAGCCTTGGCCAAATTAATGGCTACACCTTC
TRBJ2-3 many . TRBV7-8 CASSWGGANRDTQYF TGTGCCAGCAGCTGGGGGGGGGCCAATCGGGATACGCAGTATTTT
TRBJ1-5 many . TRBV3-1 CASSQEGERQPQHF TGTGCCAGCAGCCAAGAGGGGGAAAGACAGCCCCAGCATTTT
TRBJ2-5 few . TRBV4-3 CASSQDFVEGAGQTQYF TGCGCCAGCAGCCAAGATTTCGTGGAGGGGGCCGGACAGACCCAGTACTTC
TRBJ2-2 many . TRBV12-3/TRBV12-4 CASRLRPGELFF TGTGCCAGCAGGTTAAGGCCCGGGGAGCTGTTTTTT
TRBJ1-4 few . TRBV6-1 CASRETGGMNEKLFF TGTGCCAGCAGGGAAACCGGGGGTATGAATGAAAAACTGTTTTTT
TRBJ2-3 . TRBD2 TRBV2 CASSFGTTNADTQYF TGTGCCAGCAGCTTCGGGACTACCAACGCAGATACGCAGTATTTT
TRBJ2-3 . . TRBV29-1 CSATRVRTDERADTQYF TGCAGCGCAACTAGGGTCAGAACGGACGAGAGGGCAGATACGCAGTATTTT
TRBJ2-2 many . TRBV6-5 CASSYNGLQLYTGELFF TGTGCCAGCAGTTACAATGGGCTACAGTTATACACCGGGGAGCTGTTTTTT
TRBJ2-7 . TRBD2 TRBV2 CASSEVGTSNEGYEQYF TGTGCCAGCAGTGAAGTCGGGACTAGTAATGAAGGCTACGAGCAGTACTTC
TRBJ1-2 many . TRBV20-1 CSARAVSANYGYTF TGCAGTGCTAGAGCAGTCTCAGCTAACTATGGCTACACCTTC
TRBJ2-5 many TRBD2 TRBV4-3 CASSPSSGGAWETQYF TGCGCCAGCAGCCCCTCTAGCGGGGGGGCCTGGGAGACCCAGTACTTC
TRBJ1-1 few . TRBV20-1 CSARDPGGTNTEAFF TGCAGTGCTAGAGATCCGGGGGGGACGAACACTGAAGCTTTCTTT
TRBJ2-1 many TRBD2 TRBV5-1 CASSLSPSGGNEQFF TGCGCCAGCAGCTTGAGTCCTAGCGGGGGAAATGAGCAGTTCTTC
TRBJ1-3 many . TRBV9 CASSAGRGNTIYF TGTGCCAGCAGCGCCGGTCGGGGAAACACCATATATTTT